A single sample gave rise to the 19 T cell receptor beta chains below, sequenced in a study of beta chain features in type 1 diabetes. Study-level points and caveats: In every one of the four CD4+ subsets, TCRB CDR3s were moderately but significantly shorter in Type 1 diabetes patients.

Antigens for these TCRs are unknown. Every bit of the isolated RNA underwent reverse transcription, so sequencing read expressed TCRB transcripts. Clones were sequenced by immunoSEQ multiplex PCR, and TCRdb holds only the in-frame ones, with some missing. The sample includes 35,000 to 45,000 clones, around 63% of them seen just once. Sequences were obtained from Tregs from blood. These receptor sequences come from a man aged 25 to 40 with type 1 diabetes. Some clones in this sample may be carry-over from other donors' samples.

The V and J genes are TRBV5-1 and TRBJ2-2, with D tentatively TRBD2 (5 bases). V gave up 3 bases and J gave up 8 bases, with 17 bases separating them. Germline V CDR1 and CDR2: SGHRS, YFSETQ. The CDR3 loop spans 15 amino acids. As DNA, the CDR3 is TGCGCCAGCAGCTCCGGCCTAGCAGGTTTGGGGGAGCTGTTTTTT. It codes for CASSSGLAGLGELFF.

This chain connects TRBV11-3 to TRBJ2-1; tentative D call: TRBD1 (6 bases). V lost 0 bases and J 0 bases, leaving 9 bases between the germline ends. Germline CDR1 is SGHNT and CDR2 is YENEEA. There are 16 residues in the CDR3. In nucleotides, the CDR3 is TGTGCCAGCAGCTTAGAGCAGGGGAGCTCCTACAATGAGCAGTTCTTC. Its translation is CASSLEQGSSYNEQFF.

The table lists this clone with a count of one. The genes are TRBV7-9 and TRBJ2-3, with TRBD2 identical over 8 bases. The CDR3 extends over 17 amino acids. V lost 5 bases, J lost 5 bases, and 15 bases stayed unmatched. The germline gives CDR1 SEHNR, CDR2 FQNEAQ (reference sequence). CDR3 region: CASSQGRGARQGDTQYF. The CDR3 nucleotides read TGTGCCAGCAGCCAGGGGCGGGGGGCGCGCCAGGGAGATACGCAGTATTTT. Combining the CDR3 with reference TRBV7-9 and TRBJ2-3 gives the whole variable domain DTGVSQNPRHKITKRGQNVTFRCDPISEHNRLYWYRQTLGQGPEFLTYFQNEAQLEKSRLLSDRFSAERPKGSFSTLEIQRTEQGDSAMYLCASSQGRGARQGDTQYFGPGTRLTVL.

The rearrangement joins TRBV6-1 to TRBJ2-2, with TRBD1 as a possible D gene (5 bases). CDR1 is MNHNS and CDR2 is SASEGT in the germline V gene. The CDR3 consists of 13 residues. V was clipped by 7 bases and J by 4 bases, with 10 bases between them. This chain's CDR3 is CASKGHFTGELFF. The CDR3 nucleotides read TGTGCCAGCAAGGGGCACTTCACCGGGGAGCTGTTTTTT.

The rearrangement joins TRBV15 to TRBJ2-2, with D possibly TRBD1 on 5 matching bases. Germline V gene data show CDR1 as LNHNV and CDR2 as YYDKDF (reference sequence). V gave up 3 bases and J gave up 3 bases, with 11 bases separating them. This CDR3 region has 15 residues. Here the CDR3 DNA reads TGTGCCACCAGCAGTCAGGGTGTTGACACCGGGGAGCTGTTTTTT. Translation gives CATSSQGVDTGELFF.

CDR3 in DNA: TGTGCCAGCAAGACAGGCTTCGAGCAGTACTTC. This encodes CASKTGFEQYF. This rearrangement joins TRBV25-1 to TRBJ2-7; a possible D gene is TRBD1 (6 bases). Trimming removed 7 bases at V and 6 bases at J, with 10 bases between. The CDR3 sequence is 11 residues long. Germline V CDR1 and CDR2: MGHDK, SYGVNS.

The chain uses TRBV12-5 and TRBJ1-2, with D perhaps matching TRBD1 (5 bases). The CDR3 has 13 amino acids. CDR1 is LGHNT, CDR2 FRNRAP, per germline. V was trimmed by 1 base and J by 8 bases, leaving 11 bases between them. Written as DNA, the CDR3 is TGTGCTAGTGGTTTGGGGACAAGGAGAGGCTACACCTTC. Translating it yields CASGLGTRRGYTF.

The V and J genes are TRBV5-6 and TRBJ2-5, with TRBD2 matching over 10 bases. V lost 2 bases, J lost 5 bases, and 3 bases stayed unmatched. The CDR3 is made up of 14 amino acids. Per the germline V gene, CDR1 is SGHDT and CDR2 is YYEEEE. CDR3 amino acids: CASSFPSGGETQYF. The CDR3 DNA follows: TGTGCCAGCAGCTTCCCTAGCGGGGGTGAGACCCAGTACTTC. The whole variable domain, filled in from reference TRBV5-6 and TRBJ2-5, reads DAGVTQSPTHLIKTRGQQVTLRCSPKSGHDTVSWYQQALGQGPQFIFQYYEEEERQRGNFPDRFSGHQFPNYSSELNVNALLLGDSALYLCASSFPSGGETQYFGPGTRLLVL.

This chain connects TRBV18 to TRBJ2-5; tentatively, D is TRBD1 or TRBD2 (6 bases each). With the DNA end fitting TRBJ2-7 better, the J assignment may be wrong. This CDR3 region has 13 residues. The germline gives CDR1 KGHSH, CDR2 LQKENI. The CDR3 loop reads CASSPRGDYEQYF. The CDR3 coding sequence is TGTGCCAGCTCCCCAAGGGGGGACTACGAGCAGTACTTC.

This rearrangement joins TRBV7-9 to TRBJ1-2; D is undetermined. V shed 5 bases and J shed 4 bases, with 20 bases lying between them. This CDR3 has 16 amino acids. Germline V gene data show CDR1 as SEHNR and CDR2 as FQNEAQ (reference sequence). The CDR3 loop is CASSPSGSHLGYGYTF. The CDR3 coding sequence is TGTGCCAGCAGCCCTTCGGGTTCACATTTAGGCTATGGCTACACCTTC.

This clone was recorded once. The chain carries TRBV7-3 and TRBJ2-5, with TRBD1 matching 10 bases. The CDR3 extends over 15 amino acids. The V gene end was trimmed by 0 bases and the J gene end by 5 bases; junction bases not matched to a gene: 3. Per the germline V gene, CDR1 is SGHTA and CDR2 is FQGTGA. The CDR3 coding sequence is TGTGCCAGCAGCTTAACCGCGACAGGGGGCGAGACCCAGTACTTC. Translating gives CASSLTATGGETQYF.

This clone came up a few times. V and J are TRBV29-1 and TRBJ2-5, with a weak D call TRBD2 (5 bases). CDR3 size: 13 residues. Per the germline V gene, CDR1 is SQVTM and CDR2 is ANQGSEA. V lost 5 bases and J lost 6, with 16 bases in between. The CDR3, as DNA: TGCAGCGTTACGAGGGAAGCTGAAAAGACCCAGTACTTC. Its translation is CSVTREAEKTQYF. Variable domain in full (rest from reference TRBV29-1 and TRBJ2-5): SAVISQKPSRDICQRGTSLTIQCQVDSQVTMMFWYRQQPGQSLTLIATANQGSEATYESGFVIDKFPISRPNLTFSTLTVSNMSPEDSSIYLCSVTREAEKTQYFGPGTRLLVL.

V is TRBV5-1 and J is TRBJ1-2, with 9 bases matching TRBD1. Germline CDR1 reads SGHRS; CDR2 reads YFSETQ. The CDR3 has 13 residues. The ends lost 3 bases at V and 4 bases at J; junction bases unmatched: 1. In DNA, the CDR3 is TGCGCCAGCAGCTGGGGACAGGGCTATGGCTACACCTTC. Amino acids: CASSWGQGYGYTF.

This clone occurred a few times. This chain connects TRBV9 to TRBJ2-7; tentative D call: TRBD1 (6 bases). This CDR3 has 17 amino acids. Germline V lookup: CDR1 SGDLS, CDR2 YYNGEE. With 3 bases removed from V and 1 base from J, the gap between germline ends came to 20 bases. CDR3 region: CASSAEVGTTSSYEQYF. The CDR3 coding sequence is TGTGCCAGCAGCGCGGAGGTGGGGACAACTTCTTCCTACGAGCAGTACTTC. The full variable domain, completed using reference TRBV9 and TRBJ2-7, is DSGVTQTPKHLITATGQRVTLRCSPRSGDLSVYWYQQSLDQGLQFLIQYYNGEERAKGNILERFSAQQFPDLHSELNLSSLELGDSALYFCASSAEVGTTSSYEQYFGPGTRLTVT.

The rearrangement joins TRBV5-4 to TRBJ2-4; 10 bases are shared with TRBD2. The CDR3 runs to 16 residues. V lost 5 bases, J lost 7 bases, and 12 bases stayed unmatched. Germline V gene sequence: CDR1 SGHNT, CDR2 YYREEE (reference sequence). CDR3 DNA sequence: TGTGCCAGCAGGGTCAGCGGGGGGGCAGCAGGGAACATTCAGTACTTC. It codes for CASRVSGGAAGNIQYF.

This clone was seen more than once but under ten times. The chain couples TRBV4-3 to TRBJ2-7; 10 positions match TRBD1. The CDR3 is 15 amino acids. V lost 4 bases, J lost 4 bases, and 7 bases stayed unmatched. In germline, CDR1 is LGHNA, CDR2 YSLEER. The CDR3 here is CASSPFLGQGYEQYF. The CDR3 DNA follows: TGCGCCAGCAGCCCATTCTTGGGACAGGGGTACGAGCAGTACTTC.

This clone occurred a few times. The CDR3, as DNA: TGTGCCAGCAGCTTAGCTGGGGGCGAGCAGTACTTC. Amino acid sequence: CASSLAGGEQYF. This chain links TRBV7-9 with TRBJ2-5, with D perhaps assigned TRBD1 or TRBD2 (5 bases each). With the DNA end fitting TRBJ2-7 better, the J assignment may be wrong. This CDR3 is built from 12 residues. The V gene's germline CDR1 is SEHNR and CDR2 FQNEAQ (reference sequence).

This clone has only one observation. Relative to the germline gene, one junction end is altered; a read error may explain this. This chain connects TRBV18 to TRBJ2-7; 8 positions agree with TRBD1. Germline V lookup: CDR1 KGHSH, CDR2 LQKENI. The CDR3 extends over 15 amino acids. The chain's CDR3 is CASPPLGTGPYEQYF. In nucleotides, the CDR3 is TGTGCCAGCCCACCACTCGGGACAGGACCTTACGAGCAGTACTTC.

The chain carries TRBV4-1 and TRBJ1-5; possibly TRBD1 for D (6 bases). The CDR3 extends over 13 amino acids. Trimming shortened V by 2 bases and J by 4 bases, and 6 bases separated the two germline ends. Germline assignment: CDR1 MGHRA and CDR2 YSYEKL. For the CDR3, the DNA is TGCGCCAGCAGCCAAAGGGGGAATCAGCCCCAGCATTTT. It codes for CASSQRGNQPQHF.